The sequence of this T cell receptor beta chain was determined in a study of TIL therapy for anti-PD-1-resistant metastatic lung cancer. Study at large: Median patient age was around 50, ranging about 38-80 years.

Trimming cost V 5 bases and J 2 bases, with 16 bases left between them. The CDR3 runs to 15 residues. Germline-derived CDR1 and CDR2 are WSHSY and SAAADI. Time point: pre-treatment sample, taken before nivolumab and TIL therapy. This was the immunoSEQ v3 assay. Sequencing used immunoSEQ multiplex PCR; TCRdb keeps in-frame clones, though not all of them. The data hold around 20,000 clones, with about 79% observed a single time. The source of this sequence is a person aged 30 to 80 with non-small cell lung cancer. The chain combines TRBV10-2 with TRBJ2-7; D possibly matches TRBD1 or TRBD2 (6 bases each). The input for sequencing was blood, taken at baseline. CDR3 nucleotides: TGCGCCAGCAGTCCGAACAGGGCGGGGACCTACGAGCAGTACTTC. Translating gives CASSPNRAGTYEQYF.